The 19 T cell receptor beta chains below all came from one sample that was sequenced in a study of T-cell reconstitution after alpha-beta-depleted transplantation in children. For TCRbeta, the library was prepared with unique molecular identifiers. TCRdb ran MiXCR on the PCR reads and lists one entry per CDR3 protein. The sample consists of some 640,000 distinct CDR3 sequences, approximately 17% of them appearing once. This sample comprised PBMCs from the stem cell graft donor, obtained from the stem cell graft. These receptors originate from a human donor who donated a stem cell graft to a child with acute myeloid leukemia.

This clonotype was seen more than once but under ten times. The genes are TRBV7-2 and TRBJ1-1; tentative D call: TRBD1 (5 bases). Deletions cut 5 bases from V and 1 base from J, with 11 bases between. The CDR3 is 14 residues long. The germline V gene encodes CDR1 SGHTA and CDR2 FQGNSA. CDR3 in amino acids: CASSVRERNTEAFF. In DNA form, the CDR3 reads TGTGCCAGCAGCGTCAGGGAAAGGAACACTGAAGCTTTCTTT.

This clonotype was recorded a few times. This chain connects TRBV27 to TRBJ2-5; D could derive from TRBD1 or TRBD2 (5 bases each). CDR1 is MNHEY, CDR2 SMNVEV, per germline (reference sequence). This CDR3 has 17 amino acids. Trimming removed 5 bases at V and 3 bases at J, with 22 bases between. DNA for the CDR3: TGTGCCAGCAGTCCCTTCCCCCGCCGGGACGCCGAAGAGACCCAGTACTTC. It is translated as CASSPFPRRDAEETQYF.

With respect to this clonotype: This sequence may be a read error, since a much larger clone differs from it by one base. The V call is TRBV20-1, the J call TRBJ1-4, with 10 bases fitting TRBD1. The CDR3 runs 15 residues. Losses at the gene ends were 6 bases for V and 6 bases for J; bases not matched to a gene: 10. Germline V gene data show CDR1 as DFQATT and CDR2 as SNEGSKA (reference sequence). The CDR3 spells CSAFLMGQGYEKLFF. The CDR3, as DNA: TGCAGTGCATTCTTGATGGGACAGGGGTATGAAAAACTGTTTTTT.

This clonotype appeared a few times. The chain links TRBV7-9 to TRBJ1-1, with TRBD1 identical over 7 bases. Looked up from germline, CDR1 is SEHNR and CDR2 is FQNEAQ (reference sequence). CDR3 length: 16 amino acids. Trimming cost V 3 bases and J 5 bases; bases outside gene matches: 12. The CDR3 spells CASSFGTVPSRTEAFF. The CDR3 DNA is TGTGCCAGCAGCTTCGGGACAGTTCCTAGTAGGACTGAAGCTTTCTTT.

This clonotype was seen many times. At one of its ends the junction is not consistent with the germline gene, which may arise from a read error. The rearrangement uses TRBV7-9 and TRBJ2-1; D is unresolved. Germline V gene sequence: CDR1 SEHNR, CDR2 FQNEAQ (reference sequence). This CDR3 has 12 amino acids. DNA of the CDR3: TGTGCCAGCAGTTTAGTTGGTGATGAGCAGTTCTTC. This sequence encodes CASSLVGDEQFF.

This clonotype occurred a few times. The rearrangement links TRBV4-1 to TRBJ2-3, with D uncertain. Germline V gene lookup returns CDR1 MGHRA and CDR2 YSYEKL. CDR3 length: 15 residues. Trimming cost V 0 bases and J 9 bases, with 16 bases left between them. CDR3 coding DNA: TGCGCCAGCAGCCAAGACCGTCCGAACCTAGGGACGCAGTATTTT. As protein: CASSQDRPNLGTQYF.

The chain combines TRBV6-1 with TRBJ2-3; 7 bases map to TRBD1. Per germline, CDR1 MNHNS and CDR2 SASEGT. Trimming at V came to 7 bases and at J to 4 bases, leaving 8 bases not matched to a gene. The CDR3 runs to 14 residues. The CDR3 protein is CASNPGQGADTQYF. The CDR3 DNA follows: TGTGCCAGCAACCCGGGGCAGGGGGCAGATACGCAGTATTTT.

This clonotype was found once. Since a much larger clone is just one base distant, this may be a read error. The CDR3 bases are TGTTCCAGCAGCTACGATGATACGGGGGAGGAGACCCAGTACTTC. Protein: CSSSYDDTGEETQYF. The chain carries TRBV6-2 or TRBV6-3 and TRBJ2-5; D possibly corresponds to TRBD2 (6 bases). This CDR3 has 15 residues. Germline V gene data show CDR1 as MNHEY and CDR2 as SVGEGT.

In this sample, this clonotype turned up many times. The J gene is TRBJ2-1, the V gene TRBV13; D perhaps matches TRBD1 (6 bases). The germline V gene has CDR1 PRHDT and CDR2 FYEKMQ (reference sequence). The CDR3 covers 12 residues. Trimming pared 1 base from V and 12 bases from J, leaving 10 bases between. The CDR3 protein is CASSLEGVLQFF. The CDR3 DNA reads TGTGCCAGCAGCTTAGAGGGGGTTTTGCAGTTCTTC.

This chain uses TRBV10-3 with TRBJ2-2; no clear D. CDR1 is ENHRY and CDR2 is SYGVKD in the germline V gene. Trimming shortened V by 4 bases and J by 5 bases, and 14 bases separated the two germline ends. There are 15 residues in the CDR3. This CDR3 is CAISVGRSLTGELFF. The CDR3 DNA sequence: TGTGCCATCAGTGTGGGCAGGAGCCTAACCGGGGAGCTGTTTTTT.

There are a few counts of this clonotype. This chain connects TRBV10-3 to TRBJ2-3; no clear D gene. Trimming removed 2 bases at V and 4 bases at J, with 4 bases between. The CDR3 is made up of 12 amino acids. Germline CDR1 reads ENHRY; CDR2 reads SYGVKD. In DNA, the CDR3 is TGTGCCATCAGTGAGGAGGCAGATACGCAGTATTTT. As protein: CAISEEADTQYF.

The chain employs TRBV20-1 and TRBJ2-1; tentatively, D is TRBD1 (6 bases). The CDR3 contains 15 residues. Germline V CDR1 and CDR2: DFQATT, SNEGSKA (reference sequence). Trimming cost V 6 bases and J 0 bases, with 15 bases left between them. CDR3: CSAPDGGRSYNEQFF. CDR3 bases: TGCAGTGCCCCGGATGGGGGCCGCTCCTACAATGAGCAGTTCTTC.

V and J are TRBV7-2 and TRBJ2-5; 7 nucleotides match TRBD2. V lost 5 bases to trimming and J lost 5 bases; unmatched junction nucleotides: 11. CDR3 length equals 15 residues. Germline CDR1 is SGHTA and CDR2 is FQGNSA. The CDR3 reads CASSRRGQGGETQYF. The CDR3 DNA reads TGTGCCAGCAGCCGGAGAGGGCAGGGAGGGGAGACCCAGTACTTC.

The chain links TRBV16 to TRBJ1-2; D is undetermined. Germline CDR1 KGHSY, CDR2 FQNENV. The V gene lost 6 bases and the J gene lost 8 bases, with 16 bases spanning the gap. This CDR3 region has 13 residues. CDR3 coding DNA: TGTGCCAGCAGGCGAACAAGTGCGGGGGGCTACACCTTC. This gives the protein CASRRTSAGGYTF.

This clonotype was recorded many times. This chain uses TRBV12-3 or TRBV12-4 with TRBJ2-3, with D possibly called TRBD1 or TRBD2 (5 bases each). The V end was cut by 8 bases, the J end by 0 bases, with 12 bases between. This CDR3 region has 14 residues. The CDR3 nucleotides are TGTGCCAGCGCCAGGGACCTCAGCACAGATACGCAGTATTTT. Its protein is CASARDLSTDTQYF.

This clonotype was seen at least ten times. The CDR3 DNA reads as TGTGCCATCACTCCGACCTCCGGGGATACGCAGTATTTT. Protein: CAITPTSGDTQYF. The gene calls are TRBV10-3 and TRBJ2-3; D is unclear. V lost 7 bases to trimming and J lost 6 bases, with 14 bases between them. CDR1 is ENHRY, CDR2 SYGVKD, per germline. The CDR3 extends over 13 amino acids.

This clonotype has more than one count but fewer than ten. The chain is built from TRBV7-9 and TRBJ2-7; D tentatively reads TRBD1 or TRBD2 (5 bases each). The germline V gene encodes CDR1 SEHNR and CDR2 FQNEAQ (reference sequence). The ends were cut back, 2 bases at V and 6 bases at J, with 11 bases in the middle. There are 13 residues in the CDR3. CDR3 region: CASSLSPGLEQYV. The CDR3 nucleotides are TGTGCCAGCAGCTTAAGTCCGGGGCTCGAGCAGTACGTC.

The chain links TRBV7-9 to TRBJ1-2, with TRBD1 identical over 9 bases. This CDR3 is 17 amino acids long. The V segment lost 0 bases and the J segment 0 bases; nucleotides outside the gene matches: 5. Germline V CDR1 and CDR2: SEHNR, FQNEAQ (reference sequence). CDR3 DNA sequence: TGTGCCAGCAGCTTAGCGCCGACAGGGGGTGCTAACTATGGCTACACCTTC. Translated: CASSLAPTGGANYGYTF.

This clonotype was seen repeatedly, ten times or more. The rearrangement uses TRBV20-1 and TRBJ1-5; D may be TRBD1 (6 bases). Germline CDR1 is DFQATT and CDR2 is SNEGSKA (reference sequence). The V gene lost 0 bases and the J gene lost 2 bases, with 11 bases spanning the gap. This CDR3 spans 15 amino acids. The CDR3 spells CSAREAGAGNQPQHF. The CDR3 nucleotides read TGCAGTGCTAGAGAGGCAGGGGCTGGCAATCAGCCCCAGCATTTT.